This TCR beta chain was sequenced during a study of OX40 agonist ivuxolimab in advanced cancers. Study-level background: Administration of intravenous ivuxolimab to patients occurred every 2 weeks at 0.01 to 10 mg/kg. Antecedent anti-PD-1, anti-PD-L1 or anti-CTLA-4 therapy was permissible, with roughly 40% having received some.

Remarks on this clone: Its antigen remains unidentified.

Points from the study as a whole: Expanded clones tended on average to be more numerous among CD8+ T cells than CD4+.

This CDR3 spans 15 amino acids. Losses at the gene ends were 4 bases for V and 2 bases for J; bases not matched to a gene: 7. From germline, CDR1 is SGDLS and CDR2 YYNGEE. Generated by immunoSEQ multiplex PCR, the TCRdb table keeps only in-frame clones and is missing some. The table has 30,000 to 40,000 clones, about 92% seen once. The source was CD4+ or CD8+ T cells sorted from blood, collected in a trial of the OX40 agonist ivuxolimab. The chain recombines TRBV9 with TRBJ2-7; TRBD1 aligns across 9 bases. The receptor was isolated from an adult with an advanced solid tumor such as melanoma, head and neck, liver or kidney cancer. Here the CDR3 reads CASSLTGTGTYEQYF. DNA for the CDR3: TGTGCCAGCAGCTTAACCGGGACAGGGACCTACGAGCAGTACTTC.